The 31 T cell receptor beta chains reported below all come from one sample, sequenced in a study of T cell responses to AZD1222 COVID-19 vaccine. The protocol was immunoSEQ multiplex PCR, while the TCRdb copy is restricted to in-frame clones and leaves out a portion. The table shows 100,000 to 150,000 clones, with more than 75% occurring only once. The sequences come from peripheral blood, collected on day 0 of AZD1222 vaccination. All receptors derive from an adult in good health.

V gene TRBV5-1 combines with J gene TRBJ2-7; D gene ambiguous. CDR1 is SGHRS and CDR2 is YFSETQ in the germline V gene. CDR3 length: 11 amino acids. The V end was cut by 2 bases, the J end by 4 bases, with 4 bases between. The CDR3 bases are TGCGCCAGCAGCTTTGGGTACGAGCAGTACTTC. It codes for CASSFGYEQYF.

This sequence joins TRBV20-1 and TRBJ1-1, with D unclear. Between the trimmed V and J ends, which lost 8 bases and 5 bases, there was a span of 9 bases. The CDR3 has 10 residues. Germline V gene data show CDR1 as DFQATT and CDR2 as SNEGSKA (reference sequence). CDR3 sequence (DNA): TGCAGTATCTTCGGTACTGAAGCTTTCTTT. This gives the protein CSIFGTEAFF.

This chain connects TRBV4-1 to TRBJ1-3; D may be TRBD1 (6 bases). The V end lost 0 bases, the J end lost 4 bases, and 10 bases lay between the germline ends. In germline, CDR1 is MGHRA, CDR2 YSYEKL. This CDR3 spans 15 amino acids. The CDR3 region has the DNA TGCGCCAGCAGCCAAGATTGGACAGCAGGAAACACCATATATTTT. Protein: CASSQDWTAGNTIYF.

The chain combines TRBV12-3 or TRBV12-4 with TRBJ1-2; possibly TRBD1 for D (6 bases). The CDR3 is made up of 13 amino acids. V lost 1 base and J lost 8, with 11 bases in between. In DNA form, the CDR3 reads TGTGCCAGCAGTTTAGATCCGGGGGCGGGCTACACCTTC. Protein product: CASSLDPGAGYTF.

This sequence joins TRBV4-1 and TRBJ1-4, with a possible D match to TRBD1 (5 bases). Germline V CDR1 and CDR2: MGHRA, YSYEKL. The V gene lost 4 bases and the J gene lost 2 bases, with 11 bases spanning the gap. This CDR3 region has 15 residues. The CDR3 spells CASSRNRGTNEKLFF. CDR3 in DNA: TGCGCCAGCAGCCGCAACCGGGGCACTAATGAAAAACTGTTTTTT.

This chain links TRBV3-1 (or the pseudogene TRBV3-2) with TRBJ1-2, with 8 bases fitting TRBD1. Looked up from germline, CDR1 is LGHDT and CDR2 is YNNKEL (reference sequence). This CDR3 is built from 14 residues. V dropped 7 bases and J dropped 7; count of bases not matched to a gene: 11. The CDR3 DNA follows: TGTGCCAGCAACGGACAGGGAGCGTTGCGTGGCTACACCTTC. Translated, it gives CASNGQGALRGYTF.

The chain links TRBV3-1 (or the pseudogene TRBV3-2) to TRBJ1-5; 8 nucleotides line up with TRBD1. The junction had 6 bases not matched to a gene; V was cut back by 5 bases and J by 6 bases. Germline-derived CDR1 and CDR2 are LGHDT and YNNKEL (reference sequence). The CDR3 contains 14 residues. In DNA form, the CDR3 reads TGTGCCAGCAGCTACGGACAGGGAGGTCAGCCCCAGCATTTT. Translated, it gives CASSYGQGGQPQHF.

The chain uses TRBV24-1 and TRBJ2-1, with TRBD1 matching over 10 bases. The CDR3 consists of 13 residues. Germline values: CDR1 KGHDR, CDR2 SFDVKD. Trimming took 10 bases from V and 2 from J; bases not matched to a gene: 1. CDR3 residues: CATDRGTYNEQFF. CDR3 DNA sequence: TGTGCCACGGACAGGGGGACCTACAATGAGCAGTTCTTC.

The V and J genes are TRBV6-2 or TRBV6-3 and TRBJ2-1; D is ambiguous. With 0 bases removed from V and 4 bases from J, the gap between germline ends came to 7 bases. Germline V gene data show CDR1 as MNHEY and CDR2 as SVGEGT. This CDR3 spans 14 amino acids. CDR3 amino acids: CASSYSTVYNEQFF. CDR3 in DNA: TGTGCCAGCAGTTACTCCACAGTATACAATGAGCAGTTCTTC.

This clone was counted a few times. This chain uses TRBV3-1 (or the pseudogene TRBV3-2) with TRBJ1-4; maybe TRBD1 (5 bases). Between the trimmed V and J ends, which lost 5 bases and 7 bases, there was a span of 17 bases. The V gene's germline CDR1 is LGHDT and CDR2 YNNKEL (reference sequence). The CDR3 totals 15 residues. CDR3 sequence (DNA): TGTGCCAGCAGCGAATACCGGGACTTTCTTGAAAAACTGTTTTTT. Amino acids: CASSEYRDFLEKLFF.

This clone was counted between two and nine times. Other DNA sequences of this sample code for an identical CDR3. J is TRBJ1-3 and V is TRBV5-1; TRBD1 matches at 8 bases. CDR1 SGHRS and CDR2 YFSETQ come from the germline V gene. This CDR3 region has 15 residues. V lost 3 bases to trimming and J lost 4 bases; unmatched junction nucleotides: 6. CDR3 amino acids: CASSSQGASGNTIYF. The CDR3 nucleotides read TGCGCCAGCAGCTCCCAGGGGGCGAGCGGAAACACCATATATTTT.

CDR3 amino acids: CASSLETGSEQYF. CDR3 nucleotides: TGTGCCAGCAGTTTAGAGACAGGGAGCGAGCAGTACTTC. The chain joins TRBV27 to TRBJ2-7, with 7 bases aligning to TRBD1. The V gene end was trimmed by 2 bases and the J gene end by 6 bases; junction bases not matched to a gene: 4. Germline V gene data show CDR1 as MNHEY and CDR2 as SMNVEV (reference sequence). The CDR3 totals 13 residues.

V usage is TRBV3-1 (or the pseudogene TRBV3-2) and J usage is TRBJ1-1; no clear D gene. The V and J ends lost 3 bases and 4 bases respectively, with 9 bases between them. CDR3 length: 13 amino acids. The germline V gene has CDR1 LGHDT and CDR2 YNNKEL (reference sequence). For the CDR3, the DNA is TGTGCCAGCAGCCAGGGCTTGGGCACTGAAGCTTTCTTT. Protein sequence: CASSQGLGTEAFF.

This chain connects TRBV2 to TRBJ1-1; D not certain. The CDR3 contains 14 residues. Deletions cut 3 bases from V and 5 bases from J, with 13 bases between. Germline CDR1 is SNHLY and CDR2 is FYNNEI. As DNA, the CDR3 is TGTGCCAGCAGTGACTCCGCCCGGATGACTGAAGCTTTCTTT. Protein sequence: CASSDSARMTEAFF.

The chain joins TRBV11-2 to TRBJ2-7; D is unclear. Trimming took 5 bases from V and 0 from J, leaving 11 bases between them. This CDR3 has 14 amino acids. CDR1 is SGHAT, CDR2 FQNNGV, per germline. CDR3: CASSNTVYSYEQYF. In nucleotides, the CDR3 is TGTGCCAGCAGCAACACGGTGTACTCCTACGAGCAGTACTTC.

The CDR3, as DNA: TGTGCCAGCCGGAACTTATACTATCAGCGGGGACATAGCACAGATACGCAGTATTTT. It codes for CASRNLYYQRGHSTDTQYF. This chain joins TRBV27 and TRBJ2-3; D may be TRBD2 (7 bases). The CDR3 length is 19 residues. Germline V lookup: CDR1 MNHEY, CDR2 SMNVEV (reference sequence). The ends were cut back, 8 bases at V and 0 bases at J, with 27 bases in the middle.

V is TRBV6-5 and J is TRBJ1-1, with D perhaps TRBD1 (5 bases). Germline V gene data show CDR1 as MNHEY and CDR2 as SVGAGI. V lost 6 bases, J lost 6 bases, and 8 bases lay in between. This CDR3 contains 11 residues. DNA of the CDR3: TGTGCCAGCAGGGGACTTTCTGAAGCTTTCTTT. Translating gives CASRGLSEAFF.

This clone was observed a handful of times. The V call is TRBV2, the J call TRBJ2-1, with D possibly TRBD1 on 6 matching bases. The CDR3 contains 13 residues. The V gene's germline CDR1 is SNHLY and CDR2 FYNNEI. Trimming stripped 4 bases from V and 9 bases from J, with 13 bases between. CDR3 nucleotides: TGTGCCAGCAGTGTGAGGGGGATCGGTGAGCAGTTCTTC. Protein: CASSVRGIGEQFF.

The chain links TRBV24-1 to TRBJ2-3; TRBD2 matches 7 bases. The CDR3 loop spans 15 amino acids. Germline V gene sequence: CDR1 KGHDR, CDR2 SFDVKD. With 6 bases clipped from V and 1 base from J, the junction kept 6 bases outside the gene matches. The CDR3 reads CATSRGTIGTDTQYF. Written as DNA, the CDR3 is TGTGCCACCAGTCGGGGGACTATCGGCACAGATACGCAGTATTTT.

V is TRBV5-1 and J is TRBJ2-7; D is tentatively TRBD1 or TRBD2 (6 bases each). The CDR3 has 15 residues. Trimming removed 2 bases at V and 6 bases at J, with 18 bases between. Germline assignment: CDR1 SGHRS and CDR2 YFSETQ. CDR3 DNA: TGCGCCAGCAGCTTCCTACCTAGTGGAGGGGGCGAGCAGTACTTC. This gives the protein CASSFLPSGGGEQYF.

This sequence joins TRBV9 and TRBJ1-4; 8 bases are shared with TRBD1. Trimming removed 0 bases from V and 7 bases from J; junction bases left unmatched: 8. The germline CDR1 and CDR2 sequences are SGDLS and YYNGEE. This CDR3 has 16 residues. CDR3 coding DNA: TGTGCCAGCAGCGTAGGCCAGACAGGGGTCGGTGAAAAACTGTTTTTT. It specifies CASSVGQTGVGEKLFF.

The gene calls are TRBV5-5 and TRBJ1-2; D gene unclear. Per germline, CDR1 SGHKS and CDR2 YYEKEE (reference sequence). This CDR3 contains 14 residues. Trimming removed 5 bases from V and 4 bases from J, with 15 bases in between. The CDR3 nucleotides read TGTGCCAGCAGGTCCCCGCGCAGTATCTATGGCTACACCTTC. Encoded protein: CASRSPRSIYGYTF.

The chain carries TRBV29-1 and TRBJ1-2; TRBD1 might be the D (5 bases). The V and J ends lost 6 bases and 7 bases respectively, with 12 bases between them. Germline-derived CDR1 and CDR2 are SQVTM and ANQGSEA. CDR3 length: 11 residues. The CDR3 here is CSVPGGGGYTF. CDR3 DNA: TGCAGCGTCCCCGGGGGGGGTGGCTACACCTTC.

The rearrangement joins TRBV4-1 to TRBJ2-1; 9 bases are shared with TRBD2. The ends lost 1 base at V and 2 bases at J; junction bases unmatched: 0. Germline CDR1 MGHRA, CDR2 YSYEKL. CDR3 length: 15 amino acids. CDR3 coding DNA: TGCGCCAGCAGCCAAGTAGCGGGAGCCTACAATGAGCAGTTCTTC. Its protein product is CASSQVAGAYNEQFF.

V usage is TRBV6-5 and J usage is TRBJ1-3; D call uncertain. Germline V gives CDR1 MNHEY, CDR2 SVGAGI. The CDR3 length is 12 residues. Trimming removed 11 bases at V and 0 bases at J, with 8 bases between. CDR3 protein: CAAHSSGNTIYF. The CDR3, as DNA: TGTGCCGCACATAGCTCTGGAAACACCATATATTTT.

The chain employs TRBV4-2 and TRBJ1-2; possibly TRBD1 for D (5 bases). V was trimmed by 4 bases and J by 5 bases, leaving 17 bases between them. The length of the CDR3 is 15 residues. CDR1 LGHNA and CDR2 YNFKEQ come from the germline V gene. CDR3 protein: CASSRGGEMNYGYTF. The CDR3 coding sequence is TGTGCCAGCAGCCGGGGAGGGGAAATGAATTATGGCTACACCTTC.

CDR3 sequence (DNA): TGTGCCAGTAAAATGTTGGCGGCCACTAATGAAAAACTGTTTTTT. This translates into CASKMLAATNEKLFF. V is TRBV19 and J is TRBJ1-4; D not certain. The germline CDR1 and CDR2 sequences are LNHDA and SQIVND (reference sequence). V gave up 7 bases and J gave up 2 bases, with 14 bases separating them. The length of the CDR3 is 15 residues.

V and J are TRBV6-5 and TRBJ1-2; a possible D gene is TRBD1 (5 bases). CDR1 is MNHEY, CDR2 SVGAGI, per germline. This CDR3 contains 14 residues. V was trimmed by 2 bases and J by 9 bases, leaving 16 bases between them. The chain's CDR3 is CASSYIWGRGRYTF. The CDR3 nucleotides read TGTGCCAGCAGTTACATCTGGGGCCGGGGACGCTACACCTTC.

This clone appeared once. CDR3 DNA sequence: TGTGCCACAAAATCAGGGCGGCAACAGCCCCAGCATTTT. It is translated as CATKSGRQQPQHF. The chain carries TRBV6-5 and TRBJ1-5; D is perhaps TRBD1 (5 bases). CDR3 length: 13 amino acids. Trimming cost V 10 bases and J 7 bases, with 17 bases left between them. Germline-derived CDR1 and CDR2 are MNHEY and SVGAGI.

This clone was seen just once. The rearrangement joins TRBV18 to TRBJ2-1, with a possible D match to TRBD2 (5 bases). Germline CDR1 KGHSH, CDR2 LQKENI. The CDR3 loop spans 14 amino acids. Trimming pared 0 bases from V and 9 bases from J, leaving 12 bases between. The CDR3, as DNA: TGTGCCAGCTCACCACCGAATTCGGGAACTGAGCAGTTCTTC. It translates to CASSPPNSGTEQFF. The full variable domain, rest sourced from reference TRBV18 and TRBJ2-1, is NAGVMQNPRHLVRRRGQEARLRCSPMKGHSHVYWYRQLPEEGLKFMVYLQKENIIDESGMPKERFSAEFPKEGPSILRIQQVVRGDSAAYFCASSPPNSGTEQFFGPGTRLTVL.

This clone came up once. This rearrangement joins TRBV5-6 to TRBJ1-1; D call uncertain. The length of the CDR3 is 14 residues. V lost 2 bases to trimming and J lost 10 bases, with 18 bases between them. CDR1 and CDR2 from the germline V gene are SGHDT and YYEEEE. CDR3 residues: CASSFNSLAVSAFF. The CDR3 nucleotides are TGTGCCAGCAGCTTCAATTCTCTGGCGGTGTCAGCTTTCTTT.